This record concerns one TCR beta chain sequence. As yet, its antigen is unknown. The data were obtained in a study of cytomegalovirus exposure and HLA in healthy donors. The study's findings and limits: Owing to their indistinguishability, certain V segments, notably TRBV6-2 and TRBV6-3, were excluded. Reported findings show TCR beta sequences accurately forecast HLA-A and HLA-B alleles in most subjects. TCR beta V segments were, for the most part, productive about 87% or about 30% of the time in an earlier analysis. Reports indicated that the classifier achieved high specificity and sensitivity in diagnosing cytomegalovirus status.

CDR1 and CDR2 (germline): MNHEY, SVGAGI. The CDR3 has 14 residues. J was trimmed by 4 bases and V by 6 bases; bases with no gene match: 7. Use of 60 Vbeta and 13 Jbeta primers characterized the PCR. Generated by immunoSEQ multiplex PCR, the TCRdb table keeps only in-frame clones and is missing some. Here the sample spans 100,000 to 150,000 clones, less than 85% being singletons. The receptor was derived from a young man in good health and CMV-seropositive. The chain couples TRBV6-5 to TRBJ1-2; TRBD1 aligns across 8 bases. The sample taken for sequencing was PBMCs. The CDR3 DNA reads TGTGCCAGCAGGCCTTTCACAGGGGGCTATGGCTACACCTTC. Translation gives CASRPFTGGYGYTF.